This entry is about one T cell receptor (beta chain). Original handling: Amplifying reference gene primers gave estimates of nucleated cell counts. TCRdb keeps only in-frame clones here, not all; method: immunoSEQ multiplex PCR. The DNA gave D and trimming, while V, J and clone size come from that table. The sample lists 95,000 to 150,000 clones, around 87% occurring once. This specimen comes from a study of blood T cell repertoires in COVID-19. Study information: Both acute and convalescent COVID-19 samples were obtained from the United States, Italy and Spain. PBMCs, B-cell-depleted T cells, or T cells were the source of the cDNA or gDNA that made up the material.

V was shortened by 10 bases and J by 0 bases, with 16 bases between the two germline ends. Germline V gene sequence: CDR1 MNHEY, CDR2 SVGAGI. The CDR3 has 14 residues. The chain is built from TRBV6-5 and TRBJ2-7, with unresolved D. The TCR was taken from a woman aged 65 to 85 with acute or convalescent COVID-19. The sequenced sample was peripheral blood. The CDR3 bases are TGTGCCACCCTGCGCAGCGAAGGCTCCTACGAGCAGTACTTC. This codes for CATLRSEGSYEQYF.